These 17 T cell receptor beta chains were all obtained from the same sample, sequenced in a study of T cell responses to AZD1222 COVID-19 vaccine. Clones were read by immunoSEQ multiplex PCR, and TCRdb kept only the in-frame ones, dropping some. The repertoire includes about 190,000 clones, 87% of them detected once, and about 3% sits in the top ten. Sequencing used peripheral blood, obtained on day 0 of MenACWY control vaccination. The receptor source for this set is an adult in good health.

CDR3 loop: CASSWSGSGYEQYF. CDR3 DNA sequence: TGTGCCAGCAGCTGGAGCGGGAGTGGTTACGAGCAGTACTTC. The chain combines TRBV7-9 with TRBJ2-7; TRBD2 matches at 8 bases. With 4 bases clipped from V and 4 bases from J, the junction kept 6 bases outside the gene matches. The CDR3 is made up of 14 amino acids. Germline lookup yields CDR1 SEHNR and CDR2 FQNEAQ (reference sequence).

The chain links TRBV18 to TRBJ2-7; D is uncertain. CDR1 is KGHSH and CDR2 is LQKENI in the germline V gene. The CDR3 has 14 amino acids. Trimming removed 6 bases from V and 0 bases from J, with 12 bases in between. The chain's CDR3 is CASSPAGYSYEQYF. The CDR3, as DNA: TGTGCCAGCTCCCCGGCAGGATACTCCTACGAGCAGTACTTC.

The CDR3 DNA sequence: TGTGCCAGCAGTCGTGTCAATCAGCCCCAGCATTTT. It yields the protein CASSRVNQPQHF. This chain connects TRBV28 to TRBJ1-5; no definite D call. Germline V CDR1 and CDR2: MDHEN, SYDVKM. CDR3 size: 12 residues. V lost 5 bases to trimming and J lost 3 bases, with 5 bases between them.

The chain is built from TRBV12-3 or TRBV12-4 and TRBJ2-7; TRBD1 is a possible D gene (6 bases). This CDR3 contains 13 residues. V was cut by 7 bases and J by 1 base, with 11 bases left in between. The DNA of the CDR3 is TGTGCCAGCACCTCAGGGGTTTCCTACGAGCAGTACTTC. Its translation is CASTSGVSYEQYF.

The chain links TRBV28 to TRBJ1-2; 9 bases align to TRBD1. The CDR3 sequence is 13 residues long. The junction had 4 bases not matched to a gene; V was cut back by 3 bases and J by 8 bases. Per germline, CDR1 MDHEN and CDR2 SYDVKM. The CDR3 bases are TGTGCCAGCAGTTTGGGACAGGGTACAGGCTACACCTTC. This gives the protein CASSLGQGTGYTF.

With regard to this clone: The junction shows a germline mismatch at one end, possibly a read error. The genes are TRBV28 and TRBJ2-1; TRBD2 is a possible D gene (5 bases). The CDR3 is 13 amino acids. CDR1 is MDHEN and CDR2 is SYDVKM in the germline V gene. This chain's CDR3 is CASSQTIGGERFF. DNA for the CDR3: TGTGCCAGCAGTCAGACTATTGGCGGTGAGCGGTTCTTC.

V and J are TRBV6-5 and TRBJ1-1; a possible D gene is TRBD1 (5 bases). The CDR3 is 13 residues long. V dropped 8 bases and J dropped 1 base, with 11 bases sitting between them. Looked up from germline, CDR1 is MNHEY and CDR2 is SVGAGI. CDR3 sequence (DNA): TGTGCCAGCGCGGACGGACAGAACACTGAAGCTTTCTTT. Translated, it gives CASADGQNTEAFF.

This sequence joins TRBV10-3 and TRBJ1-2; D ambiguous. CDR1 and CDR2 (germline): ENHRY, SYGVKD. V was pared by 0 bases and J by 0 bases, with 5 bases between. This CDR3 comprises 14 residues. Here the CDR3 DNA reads TGTGCCATCAGTGAGTCACCATCTAACTATGGCTACACCTTC. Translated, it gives CAISESPSNYGYTF.

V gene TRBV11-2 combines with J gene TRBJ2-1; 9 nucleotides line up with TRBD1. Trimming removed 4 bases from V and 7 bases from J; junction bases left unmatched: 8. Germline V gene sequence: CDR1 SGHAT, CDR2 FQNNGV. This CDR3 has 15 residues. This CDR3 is CASSSDRGRGNEQFF. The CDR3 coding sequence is TGTGCCAGCAGCTCGGACAGGGGCAGGGGGAATGAGCAGTTCTTC.

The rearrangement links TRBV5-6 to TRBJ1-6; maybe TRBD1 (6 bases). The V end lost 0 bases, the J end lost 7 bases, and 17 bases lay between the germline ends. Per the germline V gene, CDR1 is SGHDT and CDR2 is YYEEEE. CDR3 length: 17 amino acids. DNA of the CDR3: TGTGCCAGCAGCTTGGGGGGGTTGAACAGGGTGAATTCACCCCTCCACTTT. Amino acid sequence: CASSLGGLNRVNSPLHF.

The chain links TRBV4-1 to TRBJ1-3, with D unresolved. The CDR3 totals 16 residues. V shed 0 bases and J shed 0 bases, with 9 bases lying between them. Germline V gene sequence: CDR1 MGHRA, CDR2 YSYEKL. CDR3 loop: CASSQDTARSGNTIYF. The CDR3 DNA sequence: TGCGCCAGCAGCCAAGATACGGCCCGCTCTGGAAACACCATATATTTT.

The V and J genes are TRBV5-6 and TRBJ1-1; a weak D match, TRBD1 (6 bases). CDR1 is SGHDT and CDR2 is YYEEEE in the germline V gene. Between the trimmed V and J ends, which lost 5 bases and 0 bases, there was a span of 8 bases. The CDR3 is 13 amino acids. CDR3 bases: TGTGCCAGCAGTAGGGGGGTGAACACTGAAGCTTTCTTT. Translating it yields CASSRGVNTEAFF.

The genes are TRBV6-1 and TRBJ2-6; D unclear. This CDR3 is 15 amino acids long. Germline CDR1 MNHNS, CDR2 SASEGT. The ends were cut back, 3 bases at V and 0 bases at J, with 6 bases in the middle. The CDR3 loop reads CASSEIPSGANVLTF. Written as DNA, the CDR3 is TGTGCCAGCAGTGAGATCCCCTCTGGGGCCAACGTCCTGACTTTC.

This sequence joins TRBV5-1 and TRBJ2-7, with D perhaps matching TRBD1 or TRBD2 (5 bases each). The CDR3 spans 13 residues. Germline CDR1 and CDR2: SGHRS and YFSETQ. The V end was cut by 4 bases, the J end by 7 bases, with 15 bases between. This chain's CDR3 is CASSKEGMGEQYF. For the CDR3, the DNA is TGCGCCAGCAGCAAAGAGGGGATGGGGGAGCAGTACTTC.

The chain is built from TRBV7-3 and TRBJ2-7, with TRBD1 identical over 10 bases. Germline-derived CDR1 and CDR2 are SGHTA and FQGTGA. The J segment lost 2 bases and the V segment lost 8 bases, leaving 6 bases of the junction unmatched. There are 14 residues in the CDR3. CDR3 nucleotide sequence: TGTGCCAGCTCCCGGGGACAGGGGACCTACGAGCAGTACTTC. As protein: CASSRGQGTYEQYF.

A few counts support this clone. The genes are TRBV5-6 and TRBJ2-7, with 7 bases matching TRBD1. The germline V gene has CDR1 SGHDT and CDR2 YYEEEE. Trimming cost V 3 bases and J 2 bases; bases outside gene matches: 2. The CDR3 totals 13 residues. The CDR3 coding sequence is TGTGCCAGCAGCTGGGGGACAGCCTACGAGCAGTACTTC. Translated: CASSWGTAYEQYF.

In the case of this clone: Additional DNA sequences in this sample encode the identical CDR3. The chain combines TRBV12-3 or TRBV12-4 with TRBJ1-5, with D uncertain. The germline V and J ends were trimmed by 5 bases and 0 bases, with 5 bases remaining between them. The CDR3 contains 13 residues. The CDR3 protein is CASSAYSNQPQHF. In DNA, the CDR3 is TGTGCCAGCAGTGCTTATAGCAATCAGCCCCAGCATTTT.